The sequence of this T cell receptor (beta chain) was determined in a study of cytomegalovirus exposure and HLA in healthy donors. Study outcomes and limitations: Some segments of the V type, notably TRBV6-2 and TRBV6-3, were excluded as indistinguishable.

Use of 60 Vbeta and 13 Jbeta primers characterized the PCR. Only in-frame clones appear in the TCRdb table, and some are missing; sequencing was by immunoSEQ multiplex PCR. The sample has 180,000 or so clones; more than 75% are singletons. The germline CDR1 and CDR2 sequences are ENHRY and SYGVKD. CDR3 length equals 14 residues. Trimming shortened V by 4 bases and J by 5 bases, and 14 bases separated the two germline ends. As concerns this clone: Its antigen is not identified.

This receptor was identified in a woman aged 25 to 39 in good health and CMV-seropositive. Sequencing was done on a sample of PBMCs. The chain couples TRBV10-3 to TRBJ1-2; maybe TRBD1 (6 bases). The CDR3 DNA is TGTGCCATCAGTGGAACCGGGACAATTTATGGCTACACCTTC. This encodes CAISGTGTIYGYTF.